The rows below give T cell receptor beta chains drawn from one sample of a study of spatial heterogeneity in lung cancer. TCRdb reprocessed the 5' RACE reads with MiXCR, giving one entry per CDR3 protein. The sample has 65,000 to 85,000 distinct CDR3 sequences; about 20% are singletons. The sample here was PBMCs, taken at surgery. Source of these receptors: a male donor with early-stage non-small cell lung cancer. Each CDR3 is given with its conserved first and last residue. A D gene is named only where the DNA matches it firmly. Clone size is stated in some rows and not others, as once, few, many or a class when expanded.

j_gene: TRBJ1-1; d_gene: TRBD1; abundance: many; v_gene: TRBV6-5; CDR3nt: TGTGCCAGCAGTGGCCTAAGGGACAGAAACACTGAAGCTTTCTTT; CDR3aa: CASSGLRDRNTEAFF
j_gene: TRBJ2-3; d_gene: -; abundance: many; v_gene: TRBV7-9; CDR3nt: TGTGCCAGCAGCTTTTTGACAGATACGCAGTATTTT; CDR3aa: CASSFLTDTQYF
j_gene: TRBJ2-2; d_gene: TRBD1; abundance: -; v_gene: TRBV12-3/TRBV12-4; CDR3nt: TGTGCCAGCAGTTTACAGGGGGCCGGGGAGCTGTTTTTT; CDR3aa: CASSLQGAGELFF
j_gene: TRBJ1-1; d_gene: -; abundance: few; v_gene: TRBV6-2/TRBV6-3; CDR3nt: TGTGCCAGCAGTTATAGAGGAAACACTGAAGCTTTCTTT; CDR3aa: CASSYRGNTEAFF
j_gene: TRBJ1-5; d_gene: TRBD1; abundance: -; v_gene: TRBV20-1; CDR3nt: TGCAGTGCGCCCGACAGGGAGAGCAATCAGCCCCAGCATTTT; CDR3aa: CSAPDRESNQPQHF
j_gene: TRBJ1-3; d_gene: -; abundance: -; v_gene: TRBV20-1; CDR3nt: TGCAGTGCTCGGTATCCTGGAAACACCATATATTTT; CDR3aa: CSARYPGNTIYF
j_gene: TRBJ2-1; d_gene: -; abundance: many; v_gene: TRBV7-2; CDR3nt: TGTGCCAGCAGCTGGGACCAAGGAACTGAGCAGTTCTTC; CDR3aa: CASSWDQGTEQFF
j_gene: TRBJ2-3; d_gene: TRBD2; abundance: few; v_gene: TRBV7-9; CDR3nt: TGTGCCAGCAGCTTACGGGCGGGAGCGCTACGCACAGATACGCAGTATTTT; CDR3aa: CASSLRAGALRTDTQYF
j_gene: TRBJ2-7; d_gene: TRBD1; abundance: many; v_gene: TRBV5-1; CDR3nt: TGCGCCAGCAGAGAGGGACAGGGCGACGAGCAGTACTTC; CDR3aa: CASREGQGDEQYF
j_gene: TRBJ2-1; d_gene: -; abundance: -; v_gene: TRBV25-1; CDR3nt: TGTGCCAGCAGTCGGGTTGGTAATGAGCAGTTCTTC; CDR3aa: CASSRVGNEQFF
j_gene: TRBJ2-3; d_gene: TRBD2; abundance: -; v_gene: TRBV7-7; CDR3nt: TGTGCTAGCAGCTTGAGGGGTGGCGGGAGAGCTAGCACAGATACGCAGTATTTT; CDR3aa: CASSLRGGGRASTDTQYF
j_gene: TRBJ2-2; d_gene: TRBD1; abundance: many; v_gene: TRBV29-1; CDR3nt: TGCAGCGTTTGGACAGGGGGCGCGTACACCGGGGAGCTGTTTTTT; CDR3aa: CSVWTGGAYTGELFF
j_gene: TRBJ2-1; d_gene: -; abundance: few; v_gene: TRBV12-3/TRBV12-4; CDR3nt: TGTGCCAGCAGTGGACGTCGGTCCCCCAATGAGCAGTTCTTC; CDR3aa: CASSGRRSPNEQFF
j_gene: TRBJ2-1; d_gene: -; abundance: -; v_gene: TRBV6-6; CDR3nt: TGTGCCAGCAGCTGGGAGGCTGAGCAGTTCTTC; CDR3aa: CASSWEAEQFF
j_gene: TRBJ1-2; d_gene: TRBD1; abundance: few; v_gene: TRBV24-1; CDR3nt: TGTGCCACCAGTGCTGCCCACAGGGGAGACTATGGCTACACCTTC; CDR3aa: CATSAAHRGDYGYTF
j_gene: TRBJ2-7; d_gene: -; abundance: many; v_gene: TRBV7-9; CDR3nt: TGTGCCAGCAGCCCCTCCGCCGCGAGGTATCCGTACTTC; CDR3aa: CASSPSAARYPYF
j_gene: TRBJ2-1; d_gene: TRBD1; abundance: -; v_gene: TRBV7-8; CDR3nt: TGTGCCAGCAGCTTAAGGGACAGGGGGCACAATGAGCAGTTCTTC; CDR3aa: CASSLRDRGHNEQFF
j_gene: TRBJ2-3; d_gene: -; abundance: few; v_gene: TRBV29-1; CDR3nt: TGCAGCGTTACCCAACTAGGGGATACGCAGTATTTT; CDR3aa: CSVTQLGDTQYF
j_gene: TRBJ1-1; d_gene: TRBD1; abundance: -; v_gene: TRBV7-2; CDR3nt: TGTGCCAGCAGCTTACAGGGGGCGCAGAACACTGAAGCTTTCTTT; CDR3aa: CASSLQGAQNTEAFF
j_gene: TRBJ1-3; d_gene: TRBD1; abundance: -; v_gene: TRBV9; CDR3nt: TGTGCCAGCAGCGATCCCGGGACAGGGGGCGAAGGTACGGGAAACACCATATATTTT; CDR3aa: CASSDPGTGGEGTGNTIYF
j_gene: TRBJ2-1; d_gene: -; abundance: -; v_gene: TRBV27; CDR3nt: TGTGCCAGCAGTCCCGGAGTCAATGAGCAGTTCTTC; CDR3aa: CASSPGVNEQFF
j_gene: TRBJ2-7; d_gene: TRBD1; abundance: few; v_gene: TRBV20-1; CDR3nt: TGCAGTGCCAGGCCGGGACAGGGGACCTACGAGCAGTACTTC; CDR3aa: CSARPGQGTYEQYF
j_gene: TRBJ2-1; d_gene: TRBD2; abundance: few; v_gene: TRBV12-3/TRBV12-4; CDR3nt: TGTGCCAGCAGTTACGGGACTAGCGGTTACAATGAGCAGTTCTTC; CDR3aa: CASSYGTSGYNEQFF
j_gene: TRBJ2-4; d_gene: TRBD1; abundance: -; v_gene: TRBV7-2; CDR3nt: TGTGCCAGCAGCTTCCAGTTTCGGGACAGAGCCCAAGATCTAGCCAAAAACATTCAGTACTTC; CDR3aa: CASSFQFRDRAQDLAKNIQYF
j_gene: TRBJ1-5; d_gene: TRBD1; abundance: -; v_gene: TRBV12-3/TRBV12-4; CDR3nt: TGTGCCAGCAGCAGAGGACAGGGGGGGTTTTATAGCAATCAGCCCCAGCATTTT; CDR3aa: CASSRGQGGFYSNQPQHF
j_gene: TRBJ2-5; d_gene: -; abundance: -; v_gene: TRBV18; CDR3nt: TGTGCCAGCTCACCCTCGGCCGGGTCAGGGGAGACCCAGTACTTC; CDR3aa: CASSPSAGSGETQYF
j_gene: TRBJ2-5; d_gene: TRBD2; abundance: few; v_gene: TRBV6-5; CDR3nt: TGTGCCAGCAGGCGGGAGCCCCCAGAGACCCAGTACTTC; CDR3aa: CASRREPPETQYF
j_gene: TRBJ2-3; d_gene: -; abundance: -; v_gene: TRBV2; CDR3nt: TGTGCCAGCAGTGGGGTGAGCGGCGCTCGTCACCGAGATACGCAGTATTTT; CDR3aa: CASSGVSGARHRDTQYF
j_gene: TRBJ2-6; d_gene: -; abundance: many; v_gene: TRBV20-1; CDR3nt: TGCAGTGCACCAGCCGGGGTTTCCGCGTCTGGGGCCAACGTCCTGACTTTC; CDR3aa: CSAPAGVSASGANVLTF
j_gene: TRBJ1-2; d_gene: -; abundance: -; v_gene: TRBV29-1; CDR3nt: TGCAGCGTTGAGACGTGGACAAGGATAACCAATGGCTACACCTTC; CDR3aa: CSVETWTRITNGYTF
j_gene: TRBJ2-7; d_gene: -; abundance: few; v_gene: TRBV9; CDR3nt: TGTGCCAGCAGCGTAGCGGGCTACGCGCCGGAGCAGTACTTC; CDR3aa: CASSVAGYAPEQYF
j_gene: TRBJ2-3; d_gene: TRBD1; abundance: few; v_gene: TRBV5-1; CDR3nt: TGCGCCAGCAGCTTGGAGGGACAGGGGGCTGGAGATACGCAGTATTTT; CDR3aa: CASSLEGQGAGDTQYF
j_gene: TRBJ2-7; d_gene: -; abundance: -; v_gene: TRBV29-1; CDR3nt: TGCAGCGCGACGGGTCCAACCTACGAGCAGTACTTC; CDR3aa: CSATGPTYEQYF
j_gene: TRBJ1-1; d_gene: -; abundance: few; v_gene: TRBV5-1; CDR3nt: TGCGCCAGCAGCGGGTCTGGTGTAATGACTGAAGCTTTCTTT; CDR3aa: CASSGSGVMTEAFF
j_gene: TRBJ2-1; d_gene: -; abundance: -; v_gene: TRBV6-5; CDR3nt: TGTGCCAGCAGTTACTCGGGGCTTGAGCAGTTCTTC; CDR3aa: CASSYSGLEQFF
j_gene: TRBJ2-1; d_gene: -; abundance: -; v_gene: TRBV6-5; CDR3nt: TGTGCCACCTTATCGAGGGATGGATACAATGAGCAGTTCTTC; CDR3aa: CATLSRDGYNEQFF
j_gene: TRBJ2-3; d_gene: -; abundance: -; v_gene: TRBV28; CDR3nt: TGTGCCAGCAGCCAGGCCCGGGATACGCAGTATTTT; CDR3aa: CASSQARDTQYF
j_gene: TRBJ2-1; d_gene: TRBD2; abundance: few; v_gene: TRBV2; CDR3nt: TGTGCCAGCAAACCGGGACTAGCGGGAGATCATGAGCAGTTCTTC; CDR3aa: CASKPGLAGDHEQFF
j_gene: TRBJ2-6; d_gene: -; abundance: many; v_gene: TRBV29-1; CDR3nt: TGCAGCGTTCCTAGGGGATCTGGGGCCAACGTCCTGACTTTC; CDR3aa: CSVPRGSGANVLTF
j_gene: TRBJ1-2; d_gene: -; abundance: -; v_gene: TRBV7-8; CDR3nt: TGTGCCAGCAGCCCGTCCCGGGACCTCGCCTATGGCTACACCTTC; CDR3aa: CASSPSRDLAYGYTF
j_gene: TRBJ1-5; d_gene: -; abundance: few; v_gene: TRBV28; CDR3nt: TGTGCCAGCACCCTAGGGGCCGGGTATCAGCCCCAGCATTTT; CDR3aa: CASTLGAGYQPQHF
j_gene: TRBJ2-5; d_gene: -; abundance: -; v_gene: TRBV7-9; CDR3nt: TGTGCCAGCAGCTTAAGACTGAATCAAGAGACCCAGTACTTC; CDR3aa: CASSLRLNQETQYF